This record covers a single T cell receptor (beta chain). Original analysis: Reference gene primer amplification gave estimated nucleated cell counts. Clones were sequenced by immunoSEQ multiplex PCR, and TCRdb holds only the in-frame ones, with some missing. That table is the source of V, J and clone size, and D and trimming were worked out from the DNA. The repertoire has a few hundred thousand clones, around 92% of them found once; the top ten carry approximately 2.6%. These data belong to a study of blood T cell repertoires in COVID-19. Overall study context: The study drew acute and convalescent COVID-19 samples from the United States, Italy and Spain. Sources were T cells, B-cell-depleted T cells, or PBMCs; the material itself was cDNA or gDNA.

Enrolment of Seattle patients took place during active infection, and they were followed longitudinally. This CDR3 comprises 15 residues. Trimming removed 3 bases from V and 5 bases from J, with 14 bases in between. This chain links TRBV23-1 with TRBJ1-5; possible D gene TRBD1, 6 bases. TRBV23-1 has ORF status, its function being uncertain. The sample consisted of peripheral blood. The sequence came from a person aged 18-35 years with COVID-19, enrolled during active disease. The CDR3 DNA follows: TGCGCCAGCAGTCACAGGGGCGTGAGGGATCAGCCCCAGCATTTT. Its protein product is CASSHRGVRDQPQHF.